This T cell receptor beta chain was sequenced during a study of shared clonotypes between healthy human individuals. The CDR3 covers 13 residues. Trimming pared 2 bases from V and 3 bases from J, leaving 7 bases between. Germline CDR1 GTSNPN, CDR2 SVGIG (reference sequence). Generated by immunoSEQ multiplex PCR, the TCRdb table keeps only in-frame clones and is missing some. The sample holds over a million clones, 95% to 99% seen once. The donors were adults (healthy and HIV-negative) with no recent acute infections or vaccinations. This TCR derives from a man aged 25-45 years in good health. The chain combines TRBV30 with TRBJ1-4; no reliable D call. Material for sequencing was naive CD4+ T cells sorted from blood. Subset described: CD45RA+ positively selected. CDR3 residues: CAWSLSPNEKLFF. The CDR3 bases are TGTGCCTGGAGTCTAAGTCCTAATGAAAAACTGTTTTTT. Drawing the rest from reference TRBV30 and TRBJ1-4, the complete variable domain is SQTIHQWPATLVQPVGSPLSLECTVEGTSNPNLYWYRQAAGRGLQLLFYSVGIGQISSEVPQNLSASRPQDRQFILSSKKLLLSDSGFYLCAWSLSPNEKLFFGSGTQLSVL.